The 29 T cell receptor beta chains given below trace back to one sample, sequenced in a study of control samples from healthy donors and cancer patients. Method: immunoSEQ multiplex PCR; TCRdb's copy keeps in-frame clones and lacks some. The table lists some 170,000 clones, about 94% of them singletons. Sequencing input: PBMCs. These TCRs come from a man in his sixties with colorectal cancer.

This chain uses TRBV7-2 with TRBJ2-5; TRBD2 aligns across 11 bases. Per the germline V gene, CDR1 is SGHTA and CDR2 is FQGNSA. The trim removed 3 bases at V and 10 bases at J, leaving 10 bases unmatched. The CDR3 loop spans 15 amino acids. The CDR3 region has the DNA TGTGCCAGCAGCTTTGGGCTAGCGGGGGGTCGAGTCCAGTACTTC. Residues: CASSFGLAGGRVQYF.

The V and J genes are TRBV19 and TRBJ1-1, with a possible D match to TRBD1 (6 bases). V lost 4 bases to trimming and J lost 2 bases, with 11 bases between them. The CDR3 consists of 14 residues. Germline loops: CDR1 LNHDA, CDR2 SQIVND (reference sequence). The CDR3 loop is CASSTGQINTEAFF. As DNA, the CDR3 is TGTGCCAGTAGTACCGGACAGATTAACACTGAAGCTTTCTTT.

CDR3 in amino acids: CASSPSSRAPLHF. The DNA for the CDR3 is TGTGCCAGCTCACCTAGTTCCAGAGCACCCCTCCACTTT. The chain couples TRBV18 to TRBJ1-6; D remains unclear. The CDR3 sequence is 13 residues long. Trimming left V 3 bases short and J 11 bases short, with 11 bases between. Germline V gene sequence: CDR1 KGHSH, CDR2 LQKENI.

This chain uses TRBV6-5 with TRBJ2-7, with D possibly being TRBD2 (5 bases). Germline CDR1 is MNHEY and CDR2 is SVGAGI. This CDR3 has 13 residues. The V gene lost 6 bases and the J gene lost 2 bases, with 11 bases spanning the gap. In DNA form, the CDR3 reads TGTGCCAGCAGCCCGGGGATCCCCTACGAGCAGTACTTC. Translated: CASSPGIPYEQYF.

The gene calls are TRBV30 and TRBJ2-3, with 11 bases aligning to TRBD2. Germline V lookup: CDR1 GTSNPN, CDR2 SVGIG (reference sequence). The junction had 4 bases not matched to a gene; V was cut back by 3 bases and J by 2 bases. The CDR3 contains 15 residues. This chain's CDR3 is CAWRPLAGATDTQYF. The DNA of the CDR3 is TGTGCCTGGAGACCACTAGCGGGGGCCACAGATACGCAGTATTTT.

CDR3 residues: CASSPGTGGQEQYF. For the CDR3, the DNA is TGCGCCAGCAGCCCCGGGACGGGTGGACAAGAGCAGTACTTC. The chain uses TRBV5-1 and TRBJ2-7; the D call may be TRBD1 or TRBD2 (5 bases each). V lost 4 bases, J lost 7 bases, and 18 bases lay in between. CDR1 and CDR2 from the germline V gene are SGHRS and YFSETQ. This CDR3 is built from 14 residues.

This chain connects TRBV19 to TRBJ2-2, with TRBD1 matching 8 bases. Germline loops: CDR1 LNHDA, CDR2 SQIVND (reference sequence). Trimming cost V 3 bases and J 5 bases; bases outside gene matches: 5. This CDR3 region has 15 residues. The CDR3 protein is CASSIRQGSTGELFF. DNA for the CDR3: TGTGCCAGTAGTATCCGACAGGGGTCGACCGGGGAGCTGTTTTTT.

This clone occurred once. This rearrangement joins TRBV7-9 to TRBJ1-4; the match to TRBD1 covers 12 bases. Trimming at V came to 5 bases and at J to 7 bases, leaving 5 bases not matched to a gene. The V gene's germline CDR1 is SEHNR and CDR2 FQNEAQ (reference sequence). This CDR3 spans 15 amino acids. In nucleotides, the CDR3 is TGTGCCAGCAGCCTGGGACAGGGGGCGGCTGAAAAACTGTTTTTT. Translated: CASSLGQGAAEKLFF.

The V call is TRBV28, the J call TRBJ2-1, with a possible D match to TRBD2 (6 bases). V lost 10 bases, J lost 2 bases, and 9 bases lay in between. Per the germline V gene, CDR1 is MDHEN and CDR2 is SYDVKM. The CDR3 contains 12 residues. In DNA form, the CDR3 reads TGTGCCATGACTAGTACCTACAATGAGCAGTTCTTC. It specifies CAMTSTYNEQFF.

This chain connects TRBV30 to TRBJ1-1; D is uncertain. V lost 0 bases to trimming and J lost 6 bases, with 11 bases between them. Germline values: CDR1 GTSNPN, CDR2 SVGIG (reference sequence). The CDR3 has 13 amino acids. CDR3 coding DNA: TGTGCCTGGAGTGTACTTTGGGTCCCTGAAGCTTTCTTT. Protein: CAWSVLWVPEAFF.

The chain carries TRBV24-1 and TRBJ2-7; D might be TRBD1 (6 bases). There are 14 residues in the CDR3. CDR1 is KGHDR and CDR2 is SFDVKD in the germline V gene. V lost 2 bases and J lost 6, with 13 bases in between. The CDR3 nucleotides are TGTGCCACCAGTGATTCCGCGACAGGTCTCGAGCAGTACTTC. Translating it yields CATSDSATGLEQYF.

The chain is built from TRBV9 and TRBJ1-1, with a tentative D call TRBD1 (5 bases). The germline gives CDR1 SGDLS, CDR2 YYNGEE. The CDR3 is 14 residues long. Deletions cut 0 bases from V and 3 bases from J, with 9 bases between. CDR3 nucleotide sequence: TGTGCCAGCAGCGTAGGGTGGGGGGACACTGAAGCTTTCTTT. Protein product: CASSVGWGDTEAFF. The complete variable domain, with remaining parts taken from reference TRBV9 and TRBJ1-1, reads DSGVTQTPKHLITATGQRVTLRCSPRSGDLSVYWYQQSLDQGLQFLIQYYNGEERAKGNILERFSAQQFPDLHSELNLSSLELGDSALYFCASSVGWGDTEAFFGQGTRLTVV.

This clone showed up just once. This rearrangement joins TRBV11-2 to TRBJ2-5; D is perhaps TRBD1 (5 bases). Germline CDR1 is SGHAT and CDR2 is FQNNGV. The CDR3 is 14 amino acids. V was cut by 5 bases and J by 5 bases, with 15 bases left in between. CDR3 DNA sequence: TGTGCCAGCAGCCAAGGGGCCGTGGGGGAGACCCAGTACTTC. Its protein is CASSQGAVGETQYF.

The V gene is TRBV5-1, the J gene TRBJ2-2, with D possibly matching TRBD1 (6 bases). Trimming took off 2 bases at V and 5 bases at J, with 13 bases between the two ends. Per germline, CDR1 SGHRS and CDR2 YFSETQ. This CDR3 is 15 amino acids long. The DNA for the CDR3 is TGCGCCAGCAGCTTAAGGACAGACAGTACCGGGGAGCTGTTTTTT. Protein sequence: CASSLRTDSTGELFF. Filled out from reference TRBV5-1 and TRBJ2-2, the complete variable domain reads KAGVTQTPRYLIKTRGQQVTLSCSPISGHRSVSWYQQTPGQGLQFLFEYFSETQRNKGNFPGRFSGRQFSNSRSEMNVSTLELGDSALYLCASSLRTDSTGELFFGEGSRLTVL.

The chain uses TRBV6-5 and TRBJ2-1; D possibly uses TRBD1 or TRBD2 (6 bases each). The CDR3 has 16 residues. Trimming took 3 bases from V and 7 from J, leaving 19 bases between them. Germline CDR1 MNHEY, CDR2 SVGAGI. The CDR3 coding sequence is TGTGCCAGCAGTTATCGAAAGGGGGGACGTGGGAATGAGCAGTTCTTC. Translating gives CASSYRKGGRGNEQFF.

CDR3 coding DNA: TGTGCCAGCAGCCTTTCGACAGGAGCTAACTATGGCTACACCTTC. It translates to CASSLSTGANYGYTF. The rearrangement joins TRBV2 to TRBJ1-2; a weak D match, TRBD1 (6 bases). The V gene's germline CDR1 is SNHLY and CDR2 FYNNEI. The V gene lost 6 bases and the J gene lost 0 bases, with 14 bases spanning the gap. The CDR3 contains 15 residues. Together with reference TRBV2 and TRBJ1-2, the CDR3 gives the full variable domain: EPEVTQTPSHQVTQMGQEVILRCVPISNHLYFYWYRQILGQKVEFLVSFYNNEISEKSEIFDDQFSVERPDGSNFTLKIRSTKLEDSAMYFCASSLSTGANYGYTFGSGTRLTVV.

V is TRBV1 and J is TRBJ2-3; TRBD2, the table's D call, lacks a check against the DNA. TRBV1 is a pseudogene. The CDR3 is 22 residues long. CDR3 sequence reads: CTSSQDSHRTSGGFLFTDTQYF. In DNA, the CDR3 is TGCACCAGCAGCCAAGATTCCCATCGGACTAGCGGGGGCTTCCTCTTCACAGATACGCAGTATTTT.

About this clone: An end of the junction differs from the germline gene, which may be a read error. This CDR3 reads CASSQAGASTDTQYF. The CDR3 nucleotides read TGTGCCAGCAGTCAAGCGGGAGCTAGCACAGATACGCAGTATTTT. The chain is built from TRBV3-1 (or the pseudogene TRBV3-2) and TRBJ2-3; 8 bases map to TRBD2. CDR1 is LGHDT, CDR2 YNNKEL, per germline (reference sequence). This CDR3 comprises 15 residues.

The V gene is TRBV5-1, the J gene TRBJ1-1; a possible D gene is TRBD1 (5 bases). The CDR3 is 14 residues long. Germline values: CDR1 SGHRS, CDR2 YFSETQ. Between the trimmed V and J ends, which lost 4 bases and 4 bases, there was a span of 14 bases. CDR3 in DNA: TGCGCCAGCAGCAGGGACGCCGGGGGCACTGAAGCTTTCTTT. Translation: CASSRDAGGTEAFF.

The chain couples TRBV29-1 to TRBJ2-2, with unresolved D. The germline V and J ends were trimmed by 4 bases and 3 bases, with 3 bases remaining between them. Germline V gene sequence: CDR1 SQVTM, CDR2 ANQGSEA. The CDR3 consists of 11 residues. CDR3 nucleotide sequence: TGCAGCGTTGGGGACACCGGGGAGCTGTTTTTT. It encodes CSVGDTGELFF.

V usage is TRBV6-5 and J usage is TRBJ1-4, with 10 bases fitting TRBD1. J lost 3 bases, V lost 2 bases, and 3 bases had no gene match. Germline values: CDR1 MNHEY, CDR2 SVGAGI. The CDR3 extends over 16 amino acids. The DNA for the CDR3 is TGTGCCAGCAGTTACCGACAGGGGGCGGCTAATGAAAAACTGTTTTTT. Translating gives CASSYRQGAANEKLFF.

V and J are TRBV6-5 and TRBJ1-2, with 12 bases fitting TRBD1. Germline V gives CDR1 MNHEY, CDR2 SVGAGI. The CDR3 has 15 amino acids. Losses at the gene ends were 2 bases for V and 6 bases for J; bases not matched to a gene: 4. The DNA for the CDR3 is TGTGCCAGCAGTTACGGGACAGGGGGCGATCATGGCTACACCTTC. Amino acid sequence: CASSYGTGGDHGYTF.

The V gene is TRBV7-8, the J gene TRBJ1-4; D is undetermined. Trimming removed 1 base from V and 3 bases from J, with 15 bases in between. The CDR3 loop spans 17 amino acids. Germline CDR1 reads SGHVS; CDR2 reads FQNEAQ. The CDR3 nucleotides read TGTGCCAGCAGCTTAGGGTCAGGTTTGGGCCCTAATGAAAAACTGTTTTTT. Translated, it gives CASSLGSGLGPNEKLFF.

CDR3 in DNA: TGTGCCAGCAGTGAAGGGACGTTAGGGAACATTCAGTACTTC. Translating gives CASSEGTLGNIQYF. The V call is TRBV6-1, the J call TRBJ2-4; D is ambiguous. Looked up from germline, CDR1 is MNHNS and CDR2 is SASEGT. Deletions cut 1 base from V and 7 bases from J, with 11 bases between. CDR3 length: 14 residues.

The V and J genes are TRBV4-1 and TRBJ2-7, with 11 bases lining up with TRBD1. V was clipped by 4 bases and J by 2 bases; unmatched bases: 4. The CDR3 runs to 15 residues. Germline assignment: CDR1 MGHRA and CDR2 YSYEKL. The CDR3 bases are TGCGCCAGCAGCCCACCGGGACAGGGGGCCTACGAGCAGTACTTC. This codes for CASSPPGQGAYEQYF.

CDR3 in amino acids: CASSFSQGNTEAFF. The CDR3 DNA reads TGTGCCAGCAGCTTTTCCCAGGGAAACACTGAAGCTTTCTTT. The rearrangement joins TRBV5-4 to TRBJ1-1; a weak D match, TRBD1 (5 bases). Per the germline V gene, CDR1 is SGHNT and CDR2 is YYREEE (reference sequence). V was shortened by 2 bases and J by 2 bases, with 10 bases between the two germline ends. The CDR3 spans 14 residues.

This chain connects TRBV5-4 to TRBJ2-3; the match to TRBD1 covers 7 bases. The V and J ends lost 0 bases and 4 bases, in that order; junction bases with no gene match: 5. The CDR3 extends over 15 amino acids. Per germline, CDR1 SGHNT and CDR2 YYREEE (reference sequence). The CDR3, as DNA: TGTGCCAGCAGCTTGGGACAGGGCTCCGCAGATACGCAGTATTTT. Protein: CASSLGQGSADTQYF. Full variable domain (rest looked up from reference TRBV5-4 and TRBJ2-3): ETGVTQSPTHLIKTRGQQVTLRCSSQSGHNTVSWYQQALGQGPQFIFQYYREEENGRGNFPPRFSGLQFPNYSSELNVNALELDDSALYLCASSLGQGSADTQYFGPGTRLTVL.

The chain is built from TRBV6-1 and TRBJ1-5, with D unclear. This CDR3 has 17 residues. Germline V gene data show CDR1 as MNHNS and CDR2 as SASEGT. Trimming left V 0 bases short and J 0 bases short, with 12 bases between. CDR3 in DNA: TGTGCCAGCAGTGAAGCTCGGACGGTTTATAGCAATCAGCCCCAGCATTTT. Residues: CASSEARTVYSNQPQHF.

V gene TRBV30 combines with J gene TRBJ2-7; 7 bases align to TRBD1. Germline V gene data show CDR1 as GTSNPN and CDR2 as SVGIG (reference sequence). This CDR3 spans 14 amino acids. V was clipped by 0 bases and J by 2 bases; unmatched bases: 4. The CDR3 loop is CAWSVFGTAYEQYF. The CDR3, as DNA: TGTGCCTGGAGTGTCTTCGGGACAGCCTACGAGCAGTACTTC. Using reference TRBV30 and TRBJ2-7 for the parts outside the CDR3, the full variable domain is SQTIHQWPATLVQPVGSPLSLECTVEGTSNPNLYWYRQAAGRGLQLLFYSVGIGQISSEVPQNLSASRPQDRQFILSSKKLLLSDSGFYLCAWSVFGTAYEQYFGPGTRLTVT.